This TCR beta chain emerged from a study of T cells in Graves' hyperthyroidism and ophthalmopathy. Study conclusions and caveats: Expanded thyroid clonotypes (above 0.001) were mostly also found in blood.

Trimming removed 5 bases at V and 6 bases at J, with 16 bases between. This CDR3 spans 14 amino acids. Germline V lookup: CDR1 MNHEY, CDR2 SVGEGT. The PBMCs were sourced from fresh peripheral blood (about 10 ml). TCR beta CDR3 region amplification was performed from RNA transcripts. The HTBI primer set served for first-round RT-PCR of the TCR CDR3. TCRdb reprocessed the multiplex PCR reads via MiXCR and lists one record per CDR3 protein. The data show about 640,000 distinct CDR3 sequences, around 13% seen once. This clonotype was counted ten times or more. What it binds is unknown. The chain employs TRBV6-2 or TRBV6-3 and TRBJ1-1; tentatively, D is TRBD1 (5 bases). The sample comprised blood. This clonotype was sampled from a woman aged 45-59 years with Graves' ophthalmopathy. CDR3 protein: CASSTGSVGAEAFF. The CDR3 DNA is TGTGCCAGCAGTACCGGGAGCGTGGGGGCTGAAGCTTTCTTT.